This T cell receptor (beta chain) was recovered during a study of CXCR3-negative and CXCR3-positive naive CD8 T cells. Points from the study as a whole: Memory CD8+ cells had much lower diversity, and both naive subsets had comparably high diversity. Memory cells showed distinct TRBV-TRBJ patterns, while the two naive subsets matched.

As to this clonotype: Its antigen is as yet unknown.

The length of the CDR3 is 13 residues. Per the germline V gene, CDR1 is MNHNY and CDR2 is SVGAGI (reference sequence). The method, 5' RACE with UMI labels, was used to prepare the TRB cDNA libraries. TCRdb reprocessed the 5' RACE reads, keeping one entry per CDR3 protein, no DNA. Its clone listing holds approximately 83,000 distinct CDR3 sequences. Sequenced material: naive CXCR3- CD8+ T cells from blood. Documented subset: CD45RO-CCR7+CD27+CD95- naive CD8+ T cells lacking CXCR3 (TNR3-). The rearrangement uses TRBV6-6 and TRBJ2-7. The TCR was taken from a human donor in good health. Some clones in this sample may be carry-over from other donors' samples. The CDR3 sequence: CASSYSTAYEQYF.